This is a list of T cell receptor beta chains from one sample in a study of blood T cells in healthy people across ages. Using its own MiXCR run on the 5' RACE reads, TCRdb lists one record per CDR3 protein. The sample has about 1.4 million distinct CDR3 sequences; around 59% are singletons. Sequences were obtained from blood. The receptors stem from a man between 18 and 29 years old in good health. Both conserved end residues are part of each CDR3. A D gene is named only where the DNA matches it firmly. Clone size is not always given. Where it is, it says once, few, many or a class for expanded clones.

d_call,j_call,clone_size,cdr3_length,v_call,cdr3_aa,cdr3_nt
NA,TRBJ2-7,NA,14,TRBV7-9,CASSLGGERYEQYF,TGTGCCAGCAGCTTAGGCGGAGAAAGGTACGAGCAGTACTTC
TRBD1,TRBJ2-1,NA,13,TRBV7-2,CASRGTGGTEQFF,TGTGCCAGCAGGGGGACAGGTGGAACTGAGCAGTTCTTC
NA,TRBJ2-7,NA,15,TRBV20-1,CSASDVGATGNEQYF,TGCAGTGCTAGTGATGTAGGGGCAACAGGGAACGAGCAGTACTTC
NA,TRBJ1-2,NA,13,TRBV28,CASTLRGTYGYTF,TGTGCCAGCACCCTCCGGGGCACCTATGGCTACACCTTC
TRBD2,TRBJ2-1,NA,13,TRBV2,CAGKRAGVNEQFF,TGTGCCGGGAAGAGAGCGGGAGTAAATGAGCAGTTCTTC
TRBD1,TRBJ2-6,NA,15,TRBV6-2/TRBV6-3,CASRMTGTGANVLTF,TGTGCCAGCAGAATGACAGGGACCGGGGCCAACGTCCTGACTTTC
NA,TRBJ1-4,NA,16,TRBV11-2,CASSLGGAVTNEKLFF,TGTGCCAGCAGCTTAGGTGGGGCGGTAACTAATGAAAAACTGTTTTTT
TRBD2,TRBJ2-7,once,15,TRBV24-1,CATSDPTSGTNEQYF,TGTGCCACCAGTGATCCGACTAGCGGGACCAACGAGCAGTACTTC
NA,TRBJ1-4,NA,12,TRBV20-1,CSARGEWEKLFF,TGCAGTGCCAGAGGGGAGTGGGAAAAACTGTTTTTT
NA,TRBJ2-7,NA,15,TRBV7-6,CASSWGGDIPYEQYF,TGTGCCAGCAGCTGGGGGGGGGACATTCCCTACGAGCAGTACTTC
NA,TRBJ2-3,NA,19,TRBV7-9,CASSLKRRASANPGDTQYF,TGTGCCAGCAGCTTAAAGAGAAGGGCTAGCGCCAACCCGGGAGATACGCAGTATTTT